This TCR beta chain derives from a study of OX40 agonist ivuxolimab in advanced cancers. Background on the whole study: Ivuxolimab was an agonistic, fully human IgG2 monoclonal antibody directed against OX40 (CD134), a costimulatory receptor. Intravenous ivuxolimab was administered to patients every 2 weeks at six dose levels: 0.01, 0.1, 0.3, 1.5, 3 and 10 mg/kg. Of the roughly 52 dose-escalation patients, hepatocellular carcinoma was present in about 20, melanoma in approximately 15, renal cell carcinoma in 9 and head and neck cancer in 9. The dose-escalation cohort was 82.7% male with a mean age of about 58 years, ranging from about 23 to 85. Patients were allowed to have had prior anti-PD-1, anti-PD-L1 or anti-CTLA-4 therapy, and roughly 40% of the dose-escalation patients had previously received checkpoint inhibitors. Partial responses occurred in three dose-escalation patients, of whom one had hepatocellular carcinoma and two had cutaneous melanoma. Peripheral TCRbeta sequencing aimed to test whether ivuxolimab altered TCR sequence diversity and caused clonal T-cell expansion. The paper covers the monotherapy dose-escalation part of the phase I ivuxolimab trial, which included N = 52 patients.

To sequence the TCRbeta CDR3 region, genomic DNA was isolated from the sorted cells. The immunoSEQ Assay was used to sequence the TCRbeta CDR3 regions. The table comes from immuneACCESS by way of TCRdb, which keeps in-frame sequences with V and J called. Part of the clones is missing from these tables; in studies checked, under half for an unresolved V gene and the rest for unknown reasons. Counted in this sample were some 60,000 clones; about four fifths of them appeared once. The biggest ten clones account for around 25% of the sample. The trial excluded patients who had a history of autoimmune disease or were on systemic immunosuppression. Peripheral blood for TCR sequencing was collected from all dose cohorts at baseline, on cycle 4 day 1, and on cycle 7 day 1. The samples were drawn from a first-in-human, open-label, multicenter phase I dose-escalation trial of ivuxolimab. Adults with locally advanced or metastatic melanoma, renal cell carcinoma, hepatocellular carcinoma or head and neck squamous cell carcinoma were enrolled in the trial. CD4+ and CD8+ T cells were sorted separately from peripheral blood before TCR sequencing.

Broader findings and caveats from the paper: After ivuxolimab, more expanded clones were found on average in CD8+ T cells than in CD4+ T cells. Which antigens the clonally expanded peripheral T cells were specific for was not determined. Clonal expansion of both CD4+ and CD8+ blood T cells was observed from baseline to week 6 at doses 0.1 to 3.0 mg/kg. Partial responders in the 0.1-3.0 mg/kg groups had among the lowest normalized peripheral clonal expansion, especially among CD8+ T cells. Low levels of normalized T-cell clonal expansion were also shown by some nonresponding patients.

A word on this clone: Its antigen is still unknown. No clone much larger than this one lies a single base away; base qualities are absent.

This clonotype originated in an adult with an advanced solid tumor such as melanoma, head and neck, liver or kidney cancer. The sample in question was CD4+ or CD8+ T cells sorted from blood, obtained in a trial of the OX40 agonist ivuxolimab.

CDR3 sequence: CASSVEGSGVTKNIQYF. The nucleotide sequence is given as TGTGCCAGCAGCGTAGAGGGTAGCGGGGTAACCAAAAACATTCAGTACTTC. The rearranged chain carries TRBV9 and TRBJ2-4; 8 bases in the middle match TRBD2. Trimming removed 0 bases from V and 2 bases from J; the gene matches leave 7 bases unexplained. The CDR3, from cysteine to phenylalanine, totals 17 residues. This entry keeps only the CDR3 DNA: 51 bases, framed from base 1. Reading the germline V gene gives CDR1 SGDLS and CDR2 YYNGEE.